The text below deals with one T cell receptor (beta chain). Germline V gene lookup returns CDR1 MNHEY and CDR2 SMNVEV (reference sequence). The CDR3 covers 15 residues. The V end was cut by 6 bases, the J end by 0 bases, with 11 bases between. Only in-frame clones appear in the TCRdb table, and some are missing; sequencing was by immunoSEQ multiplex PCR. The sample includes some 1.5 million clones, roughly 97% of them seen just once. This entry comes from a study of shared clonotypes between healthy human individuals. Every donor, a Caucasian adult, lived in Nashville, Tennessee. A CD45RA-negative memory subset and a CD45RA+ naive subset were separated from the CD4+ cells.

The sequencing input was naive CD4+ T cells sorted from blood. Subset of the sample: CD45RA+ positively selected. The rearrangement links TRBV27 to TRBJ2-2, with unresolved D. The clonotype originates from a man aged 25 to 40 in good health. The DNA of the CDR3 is TGTGCCAGCAGGAGATCAGGCGCGAACACCGGGGAGCTGTTTTTT. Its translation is CASRRSGANTGELFF.